This T cell receptor (beta chain) was sequenced in a study of PD-1 blockade in classical Hodgkin lymphoma. Turning to the study itself: Patients were infused with nivolumab 3 mg/kg every 2 weeks. Study-wide results and limits: Compared with baseline, CD4+ but not CD8+ TCR diversity had risen significantly by C4D1.

Only a few counts were recorded for this clone. The antigen is unknown. The trim removed 3 bases at V and 5 bases at J, leaving 2 bases unmatched. CDR3 length: 13 amino acids. Germline loops: CDR1 SGHRS, CDR2 YFSETQ. Profiled with immunoSEQ multiplex PCR; TCRdb holds only in-frame clones, not every one. The top ten hold about 16% of the sample, which has roughly 90,000 clones, approximately 80% seen once. Each patient's relapse followed autologous stem cell transplantation, and brentuximab vedotin exposure varied. Patients had relapsed/refractory classical Hodgkin lymphoma with complete response, partial response or progressive disease as best response.

The sample was peripheral blood mononuclear cells (PBMCs), taken before the second cycle of nivolumab. The V and J genes are TRBV5-1 and TRBJ1-5, with TRBD1 identical over 7 bases. This receptor was identified in a human donor with classical Hodgkin lymphoma. This CDR3 is CASSSDRDQPQHF. The CDR3 bases are TGCGCCAGCAGCTCAGACAGGGATCAGCCCCAGCATTTT.